This TCR beta chain was captured by sequencing in a study of CD8 T cells in Susac syndrome. A quantity of about 0.45 to 1 ug RNA underwent reverse transcription using random hexamers. TCRdb redid the calling of the immunoSEQ multiplex PCR reads with MiXCR, one entry per CDR3 protein. The top ten clones hold under 0.2% of a sample with fewer than 350,000 distinct CDR3 sequences, approximately 89% of them seen once. In germline, CDR1 is PRHDT, CDR2 FYEKMQ (reference sequence). V shed 0 bases and J shed 0 bases, with 12 bases lying between them. The CDR3 spans 18 residues. The chain couples TRBV13 to TRBJ2-6, with D possibly being TRBD1 (5 bases). The sample comprised CD8+ T cells from PBMCs. This receptor was obtained from a human donor with multiple sclerosis. The CDR3 DNA reads TGTGCCAGCAGCTTAGGGTGGGGCGCCAGCTCTGGGGCCAACGTCCTGACTTTC. Amino acid sequence: CASSLGWGASSGANVLTF. The variable domain in full, with the rest retrieved from reference TRBV13 and TRBJ2-6, is AAGVIQSPRHLIKEKRETATLKCYPIPRHDTVYWYQQGPGQDPQFLISFYEKMQSDKGSIPDRFSAQQFSDYHSELNMSSLELGDSALYFCASSLGWGASSGANVLTFGAGSRLTVL.